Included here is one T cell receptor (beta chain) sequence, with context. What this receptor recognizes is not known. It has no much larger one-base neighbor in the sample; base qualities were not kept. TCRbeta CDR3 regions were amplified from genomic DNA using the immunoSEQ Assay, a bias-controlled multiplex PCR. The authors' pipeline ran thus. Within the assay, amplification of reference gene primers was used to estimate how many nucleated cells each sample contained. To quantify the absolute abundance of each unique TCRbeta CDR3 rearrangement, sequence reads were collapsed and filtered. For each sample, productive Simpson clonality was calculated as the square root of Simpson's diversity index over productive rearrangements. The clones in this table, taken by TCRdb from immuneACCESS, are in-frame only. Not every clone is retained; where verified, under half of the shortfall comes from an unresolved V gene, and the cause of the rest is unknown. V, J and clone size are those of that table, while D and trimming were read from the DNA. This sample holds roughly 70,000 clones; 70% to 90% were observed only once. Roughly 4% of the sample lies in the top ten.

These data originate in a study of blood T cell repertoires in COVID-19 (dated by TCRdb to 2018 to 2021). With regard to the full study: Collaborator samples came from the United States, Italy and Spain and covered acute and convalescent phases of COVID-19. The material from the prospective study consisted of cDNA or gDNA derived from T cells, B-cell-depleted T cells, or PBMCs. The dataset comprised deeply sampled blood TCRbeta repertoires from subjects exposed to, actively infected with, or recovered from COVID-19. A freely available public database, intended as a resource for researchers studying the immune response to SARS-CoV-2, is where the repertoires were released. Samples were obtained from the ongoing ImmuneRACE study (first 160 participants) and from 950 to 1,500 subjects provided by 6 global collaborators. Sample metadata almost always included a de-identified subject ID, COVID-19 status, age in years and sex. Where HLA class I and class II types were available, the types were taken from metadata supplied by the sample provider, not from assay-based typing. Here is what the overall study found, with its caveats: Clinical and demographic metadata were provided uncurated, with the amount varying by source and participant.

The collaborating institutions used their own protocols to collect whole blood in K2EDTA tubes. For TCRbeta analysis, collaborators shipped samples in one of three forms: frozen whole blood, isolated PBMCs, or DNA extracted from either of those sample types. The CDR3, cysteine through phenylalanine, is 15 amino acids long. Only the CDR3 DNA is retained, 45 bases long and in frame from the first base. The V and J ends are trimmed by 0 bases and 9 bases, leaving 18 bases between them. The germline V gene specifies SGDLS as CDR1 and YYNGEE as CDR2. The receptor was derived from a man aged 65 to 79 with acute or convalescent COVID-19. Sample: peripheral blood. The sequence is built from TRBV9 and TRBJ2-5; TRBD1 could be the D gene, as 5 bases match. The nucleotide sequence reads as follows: TGTGCCAGCAGCGTAGGGGGCCTCACGGTAGGCGCCCAGTACTTC. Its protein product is CASSVGGLTVGAQYF. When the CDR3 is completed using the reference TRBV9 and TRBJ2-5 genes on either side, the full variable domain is DSGVTQTPKHLITATGQRVTLRCSPRSGDLSVYWYQQSLDQGLQFLIQYYNGEERAKGNILERFSAQQFPDLHSELNLSSLELGDSALYFCASSVGGLTVGAQYFGPGTRLLVL.